This passage covers 5 T cell receptor beta chains from one sample sequenced in a study of T cell responses to AZD1222 COVID-19 vaccine. Produced via immunoSEQ multiplex PCR; TCRdb's table is partial and in-frame only. The sample includes over 130,000 clones, around nine tenths seen only once; the top ten take 4.7%. Here the sequenced sample was peripheral blood, taken on day 0 of AZD1222 vaccination. The receptors were sampled from an adult in good health.

The V gene is TRBV7-9, the J gene TRBJ2-1; 11 bases align to TRBD2. The CDR3 covers 16 residues. V was pared by 3 bases and J by 2 bases, with 3 bases of the junction left unmatched. CDR1 and CDR2 (germline): SEHNR, FQNEAQ (reference sequence). The CDR3 sequence: CASSFGTSGAYNEQFF. The CDR3 region has the DNA TGTGCCAGCAGCTTTGGGACTAGCGGCGCCTACAATGAGCAGTTCTTC.

This chain uses TRBV9 with TRBJ2-3; maybe TRBD2 (5 bases). From germline, CDR1 is SGDLS and CDR2 YYNGEE. CDR3 length equals 15 residues. Between the trimmed V and J ends, which lost 4 bases and 4 bases, there was a span of 16 bases. Here the CDR3 reads CASSPRGNLADTQYF. The CDR3 DNA sequence: TGTGCCAGCAGCCCACGAGGGAACTTGGCAGATACGCAGTATTTT.

This chain joins TRBV5-5 and TRBJ2-2; D assignment may be TRBD1 or TRBD2 (5 bases each). CDR1 and CDR2 from the germline V gene are SGHKS and YYEKEE (reference sequence). The CDR3 contains 16 residues. V dropped 4 bases and J dropped 8 bases, with 21 bases sitting between them. The CDR3 nucleotides read TGTGCCAGCAGCGCCCGGGGCCCCCATTTGGTTGGGGAGCTGTTTTTT. Translated: CASSARGPHLVGELFF.

J is TRBJ1-3 and V is TRBV18, with 9 bases matching TRBD1. The trim removed 0 bases at V and 1 base at J, leaving 7 bases unmatched. This CDR3 spans 18 amino acids. CDR1 and CDR2 from the germline V gene are KGHSH and LQKENI. The CDR3 reads CASSPPIQGASSGNTIYF. The DNA of the CDR3 is TGTGCCAGCTCACCACCGATACAGGGGGCAAGTTCTGGAAACACCATATATTTT.

V gene TRBV19 combines with J gene TRBJ2-4; the D gene could be TRBD1 or TRBD2 (5 bases each). The V end lost 10 bases, the J end lost 3 bases, and 13 bases lay between the germline ends. The CDR3 has 13 amino acids. CDR1 is LNHDA and CDR2 is SQIVND in the germline V gene (reference sequence). The CDR3 DNA reads TGTGCCACCTCGGGACCGTTCAAAAACATTCAGTACTTC. Its protein product is CATSGPFKNIQYF.